Listed here are 7 T cell receptor beta chains from one sample, sequenced in a study of shared clonotypes between healthy human individuals. Profiling relied on immunoSEQ multiplex PCR, and the TCRdb table lists in-frame clones only, not all of them. The table lists millions of clones, 93% of them singletons. Naive CD8 populations comprised CD45RO-negative cells positively selected for CCR7, excluding terminally differentiated effector memory CD45RA+ cells. Sequenced material: naive CD8+ T cells from PBMCs. Receptors were obtained from a man in his late teens or twenties in good health. Some clones in this sample may be carry-over from other donors' samples.

V and J are TRBV5-5 and TRBJ1-4; a weak D match, TRBD1 (6 bases). CDR3 length equals 14 residues. The V gene lost 1 base and the J gene lost 6 bases, with 10 bases spanning the gap. CDR1 and CDR2 from the germline V gene are SGHKS and YYEKEE (reference sequence). The CDR3, as DNA: TGTGCCAGCAGCTTGTGGACAGCGTATGAAAAACTGTTTTTT. As protein: CASSLWTAYEKLFF.

This chain uses TRBV6-5 with TRBJ1-2; D not certain. The CDR3 is made up of 11 amino acids. V lost 10 bases to trimming and J lost 5 bases, with 11 bases between them. The germline V gene has CDR1 MNHEY and CDR2 SVGAGI. CDR3 sequence: CATRFGYGYTF. As DNA, the CDR3 is TGTGCCACCCGGTTTGGTTATGGCTACACCTTC.

J is TRBJ2-5 and V is TRBV4-1; D call uncertain. CDR3 size: 13 residues. Germline V lookup: CDR1 MGHRA, CDR2 YSYEKL. V lost 0 bases to trimming and J lost 5 bases, with 7 bases between them. CDR3 region: CASSQDARETQYF. The CDR3, as DNA: TGCGCCAGCAGCCAAGACGCCCGGGAGACCCAGTACTTC.

In this sample, this clone turned up once. Other DNA sequences in this specimen translate into the identical CDR3. The gene calls are TRBV7-9 and TRBJ2-7; no clear D gene. Trimming removed 0 bases from V and 3 bases from J, with 6 bases in between. The germline gives CDR1 SEHNR, CDR2 FQNEAQ (reference sequence). CDR3 size: 13 residues. CDR3: CASSLATLYEQYF. Written as DNA, the CDR3 is TGTGCCAGCAGCTTAGCTACTCTCTACGAGCAGTACTTC.

The chain combines TRBV11-2 with TRBJ2-3; no definite D call. Trimming took off 5 bases at V and 0 bases at J, with 9 bases between the two ends. The CDR3 has 14 amino acids. Per germline, CDR1 SGHAT and CDR2 FQNNGV. CDR3 protein: CASSRGRSTDTQYF. Written as DNA, the CDR3 is TGTGCCAGCAGCCGAGGCAGGAGCACAGATACGCAGTATTTT.

This chain uses TRBV28 with TRBJ2-1, with 9 bases lining up with TRBD2. The CDR3 has 18 amino acids. Trimming at V came to 1 base and at J to 8 bases, leaving 15 bases not matched to a gene. Looked up from germline, CDR1 is MDHEN and CDR2 is SYDVKM. CDR3 nucleotides: TGTGCCAGCAGTTTATTCGGTATTAGCGGGGGTGGGGATGATGAGCAGTTCTTC. Its protein product is CASSLFGISGGGDDEQFF.

This chain joins TRBV27 and TRBJ2-7, with D unresolved. Between the trimmed V and J ends, which lost 6 bases and 5 bases, there was a span of 11 bases. CDR1 and CDR2 from the germline V gene are MNHEY and SMNVEV (reference sequence). The CDR3 loop spans 12 amino acids. Here the CDR3 reads CASRTFGDEQYF. CDR3 DNA sequence: TGTGCCAGCAGGACTTTTGGGGACGAGCAGTACTTC.